This note documents a single T cell receptor (beta chain) sequence. The CDR3 extends over 13 amino acids. CDR1 LNHDA and CDR2 SQIVND come from the germline V gene (reference sequence). V lost 4 bases, J lost 5 bases, and 3 bases stayed unmatched. Repertoires were generated with immunoSEQ multiplex PCR, while TCRdb's copy carries only in-frame clones and drops some. The data show some 75,000 clones, about 95% seen once. These data are taken from a study of T cell changes during pregnancy in multiple sclerosis. The sequenced sample was peripheral blood, obtained in the second trimester of pregnancy. The sequence was obtained from a female donor with multiple sclerosis, enrolled in a pregnancy study. The rearrangement joins TRBV19 to TRBJ2-7; 9 bases are shared with TRBD1. The CDR3 region is CASSNRGRHEQYF. In DNA form, the CDR3 reads TGTGCCAGTAGTAACAGGGGGCGACACGAGCAGTACTTC.